These 25 T cell receptor beta chains were sequenced from one sample in a study of CD8+CD57+ T cells in acquired aplastic anemia. The TCR beta profiling, which covered VDJ combination and CDR3 sequence, was carried out using genomic DNA as the template. TCRdb processed the reads anew with MiXCR; each CDR3 protein has one entry. The table has over 100,000 distinct CDR3 sequences, around two fifths seen once. Sequencing used sorted CD4+, CD8+, or CD8+CD57+ T cells (not recorded which) from PBMCs. The receptor source for this set is a human donor in good health, serving as a control.

The V call is TRBV6-1, the J call TRBJ1-5; D gene unclear. Trimming removed 2 bases from V and 0 bases from J, with 20 bases in between. From germline, CDR1 is MNHNS and CDR2 SASEGT. There are 19 residues in the CDR3. In DNA, the CDR3 is TGTGCCAGCAGTGAATTCGAAGGGTCAGGAGCCCTTAGCAATCAGCCCCAGCATTTT. Its translation: CASSEFEGSGALSNQPQHF.

The rearrangement uses TRBV11-1 and TRBJ2-1; D possibly corresponds to TRBD2 (6 bases). The CDR3 sequence is 17 residues long. Per the germline V gene, CDR1 is SGHAT and CDR2 is FQDESV (reference sequence). With 8 bases removed from V and 0 bases from J, the gap between germline ends came to 20 bases. CDR3 nucleotides: TGTGCCAGCGGAGGACGCTTCGGACTACACTCCTACAATGAGCAGTTCTTC. It specifies CASGGRFGLHSYNEQFF. The whole variable domain, remainder taken from reference TRBV11-1 and TRBJ2-1, is EAEVAQSPRYKITEKSQAVAFWCDPISGHATLYWYRQILGQGPELLVQFQDESVVDDSQLPKDRFSAERLKGVDSTLKIQPAELGDSAMYLCASGGRFGLHSYNEQFFGPGTRLTVL.

This clonotype appeared many times. This rearrangement joins TRBV7-6 to TRBJ1-4; 8 positions agree with TRBD1. Germline lookup yields CDR1 SGHVS and CDR2 FNYEAQ. Trimming cost V 3 bases and J 5 bases; bases outside gene matches: 5. This CDR3 contains 15 residues. The DNA of the CDR3 is TGTGCCAGCAGCTTGGGGGACAGGCCCAATGAAAAACTGTTTTTT. Its translation is CASSLGDRPNEKLFF.

This clonotype came up many times. CDR3 sequence reads: CATSDPTGNEQFF. Written as DNA, the CDR3 is TGTGCCACCAGTGATCCGACAGGGAATGAGCAGTTCTTC. The V call is TRBV24-1, the J call TRBJ2-1; 7 bases are shared with TRBD1. Germline assignment: CDR1 KGHDR and CDR2 SFDVKD. J gave up 7 bases and V 3 bases, and 2 bases lay outside the gene matches. The CDR3 loop spans 13 amino acids.

This clonotype was observed at least ten times. The V gene is TRBV12-3 or TRBV12-4, the J gene TRBJ2-1; 10 bases are shared with TRBD2. The junction had 10 bases not matched to a gene; V was cut back by 8 bases and J by 6 bases. This CDR3 has 15 residues. The CDR3: CASRSPAGGLNEQFF. Written as DNA, the CDR3 is TGTGCCAGCCGTTCGCCAGCGGGAGGGCTCAATGAGCAGTTCTTC.

The gene calls are TRBV11-2 and TRBJ1-4; TRBD1 is a possible D gene (5 bases). There are 16 residues in the CDR3. V lost 5 bases, J lost 3 bases, and 16 bases lay in between. Germline-derived CDR1 and CDR2 are SGHAT and FQNNGV. CDR3 nucleotide sequence: TGTGCCAGCAGCGCAAACCCCTGGGGGGCTAATGAAAAACTGTTTTTT. This encodes CASSANPWGANEKLFF.

At least ten counts were recorded for this clonotype. The genes are TRBV5-1 and TRBJ1-5, with 8 bases fitting TRBD1. CDR3 length: 16 residues. In germline, CDR1 is SGHRS, CDR2 YFSETQ. V lost 4 bases, J lost 3 bases, and 9 bases stayed unmatched. As DNA, the CDR3 is TGCGCCAGCAGCCCCTCGGGGGGACAGGACAATCAGCCCCAGCATTTT. Amino acid sequence: CASSPSGGQDNQPQHF. The complete variable domain, with remaining parts taken from reference TRBV5-1 and TRBJ1-5, reads KAGVTQTPRYLIKTRGQQVTLSCSPISGHRSVSWYQQTPGQGLQFLFEYFSETQRNKGNFPGRFSGRQFSNSRSEMNVSTLELGDSALYLCASSPSGGQDNQPQHFGDGTRLSIL.

The chain combines TRBV20-1 with TRBJ2-7; TRBD2 matches 7 bases. V dropped 8 bases and J dropped 0; count of bases not matched to a gene: 7. CDR1 is DFQATT and CDR2 is SNEGSKA in the germline V gene (reference sequence). CDR3 size: 13 residues. The CDR3 sequence: CSKLALSSYEQYF. CDR3 DNA sequence: TGCAGTAAACTAGCGCTAAGCTCCTACGAGCAGTACTTC.

This clonotype was seen a handful of times. The V and J genes are TRBV2 and TRBJ2-7; 7 bases are a match to TRBD1. Germline V gene lookup returns CDR1 SNHLY and CDR2 FYNNEI. Trimming removed 7 bases from V and 1 base from J; junction bases left unmatched: 10. This CDR3 contains 15 residues. This chain's CDR3 is CASKTAGGDSYEQYF. The CDR3 DNA reads TGTGCCAGCAAGACCGCAGGGGGTGATTCCTACGAGCAGTACTTC.

This clonotype has ten or more counts. The J gene is TRBJ1-1, the V gene TRBV20-1, with 7 bases fitting TRBD1. Germline V gives CDR1 DFQATT, CDR2 SNEGSKA (reference sequence). The CDR3 has 14 residues. The CDR3 DNA follows: TGCTCTTGCGGAAAGGGACAGCCGAACACTGAAGCTTTCTTT. Its protein product is CSCGKGQPNTEAFF.

Here the CDR3 DNA reads TGCGCCAGCAGCCGAGCTAGCTATGGCTACACCTTC. It yields the protein CASSRASYGYTF. The J gene is TRBJ1-2, the V gene TRBV5-1, with D unclear. The ends were cut back, 4 bases at V and 4 bases at J, with 8 bases in the middle. The CDR3 consists of 12 residues. CDR1 is SGHRS, CDR2 YFSETQ, per germline.

The chain carries TRBV5-8 and TRBJ1-6; D uncertain. Germline values: CDR1 SGHTS, CDR2 YDEGEE. Trimming removed 0 bases at V and 10 bases at J, with 8 bases between. This CDR3 spans 13 amino acids. CDR3 region: CASSLVGASPLHF. Here the CDR3 DNA reads TGTGCCAGCAGCTTGGTAGGTGCCTCACCCCTCCACTTT. The full variable domain, rest sourced from reference TRBV5-8 and TRBJ1-6, is EAGVTQSPTHLIKTRGQQATLRCSPISGHTSVYWYQQALGLGLQFLLWYDEGEERNRGNFPPRFSGRQFPNYSSELNVNALELEDSALYLCASSLVGASPLHFGNGTRLTVT.

This clonotype was detected many times. The gene calls are TRBV2 and TRBJ1-4, with unresolved D. This CDR3 region has 11 residues. Germline V CDR1 and CDR2: SNHLY, FYNNEI. V was pared by 6 bases and J by 13 bases, with 12 bases between. The CDR3 region is CASRSGGLLFF. CDR3 coding DNA: TGTGCCAGCAGATCCGGCGGCCTACTGTTTTTT.

This clonotype came up many times. This chain uses TRBV27 with TRBJ1-2; the D gene is possibly TRBD1 (6 bases). The CDR3 is 15 residues long. The germline V and J ends were trimmed by 6 bases and 2 bases, with 16 bases remaining between them. The V gene's germline CDR1 is MNHEY and CDR2 SMNVEV (reference sequence). CDR3 bases: TGTGCCAGCAGACGCCGGGGGCAAGGGAACTATGGCTACACCTTC. It codes for CASRRRGQGNYGYTF.

The V call is TRBV12-3 or TRBV12-4, the J call TRBJ1-3, with a weak D call TRBD1 (6 bases). The V gene lost 6 bases and the J gene lost 7 bases, with 28 bases spanning the gap. The CDR3 is made up of 18 amino acids. CDR3 residues: CASRGPLGQFRRSNTIYF. In nucleotides, the CDR3 is TGTGCCAGCAGAGGCCCTCTCGGACAGTTCAGGAGGTCGAACACCATATATTTT.

A word on this clonotype: A read error is possible here, since a much larger clone lies one base away. The chain combines TRBV11-2 with TRBJ2-1, with unresolved D. The CDR3 is made up of 15 amino acids. V dropped 4 bases and J dropped 8 bases, with 18 bases sitting between them. From germline, CDR1 is SGHAT and CDR2 FQNNGV. The CDR3 coding sequence is TGTGCCAGCAGCTCTAGACGCGGCGCATCCGATGAGCAGTTCTTC. Protein product: CASSSRRGASDEQFF.

This clonotype occurred many times. V usage is TRBV2 and J usage is TRBJ2-2; 9 bases align to TRBD2. This CDR3 comprises 15 residues. Germline loops: CDR1 SNHLY, CDR2 FYNNEI. The trim removed 6 bases at V and 5 bases at J, leaving 7 bases unmatched. DNA of the CDR3: TGTGCCAGCAGCCGGACTAGCGTGGGTACCGGGGAGCTGTTTTTT. Translated: CASSRTSVGTGELFF. Drawing the rest from reference TRBV2 and TRBJ2-2, the complete variable domain is EPEVTQTPSHQVTQMGQEVILRCVPISNHLYFYWYRQILGQKVEFLVSFYNNEISEKSEIFDDQFSVERPDGSNFTLKIRSTKLEDSAMYFCASSRTSVGTGELFFGEGSRLTVL.

The chain links TRBV2 to TRBJ2-7; 9 positions match TRBD1. The CDR3 consists of 14 residues. CDR1 SNHLY and CDR2 FYNNEI come from the germline V gene. V lost 7 bases, J lost 5 bases, and 9 bases stayed unmatched. CDR3 amino acids: CASKPGQGDHEQYF. DNA for the CDR3: TGTGCCAGCAAGCCGGGACAGGGAGACCACGAGCAGTACTTC.

A remark on this clonotype: A much larger clone is a single base away; this may be a read error. Since no conserved phenylalanine or tryptophan closes the CDR3, a read error is the likely cause. This chain links TRBV18 with TRBJ1-6; D gene ambiguous. CDR3 length: 16 residues. From germline, CDR1 is KGHSH and CDR2 LQKENI. V was clipped by 4 bases and J by 5 bases, with 15 bases between them. This chain's CDR3 is CASSRSTSTNNSPLHS. The CDR3, as DNA: TGTGCCAGCTCACGATCAACATCTACCAATAATTCACCCCTCCACTCT.

The chain couples TRBV6-5 to TRBJ2-7; D not resolved. V lost 0 bases, J lost 2 bases, and 14 bases lay in between. The CDR3 covers 16 residues. Germline V CDR1 and CDR2: MNHEY, SVGAGI. The CDR3 DNA reads TGTGCCAGCAGTTACTCGAAAGATCCCCCCACCTACGAGCAGTACTTC. Protein product: CASSYSKDPPTYEQYF.

CDR3 sequence (DNA): TGTGCCAGCAGCTTAGGGGTACTAGCCCCGTGGGAGCAGTTCTTC. Translation gives CASSLGVLAPWEQFF. The V gene is TRBV11-2, the J gene TRBJ2-1, with a possible D match to TRBD2 (6 bases). Trimming shortened V by 1 base and J by 10 bases, and 17 bases separated the two germline ends. The CDR3 has 15 amino acids. CDR1 and CDR2 from the germline V gene are SGHAT and FQNNGV.

The table lists this clonotype with many counts. The chain couples TRBV6-1 to TRBJ1-5; no clear D. This CDR3 is built from 13 residues. Trimming left V 4 bases short and J 5 bases short, with 9 bases between. Germline loops: CDR1 MNHNS, CDR2 SASEGT. The CDR3 DNA reads TGTGCCAGCAGTGGGACCGATGATCAGCCCCAGCATTTT. As protein: CASSGTDDQPQHF.

This clonotype has just a few counts. A much larger clone sits a single nucleotide away, making a read error possible. The gene calls are TRBV12-3 or TRBV12-4 and TRBJ2-7; 10 positions match TRBD2. V dropped 3 bases and J dropped 6; count of bases not matched to a gene: 8. This CDR3 contains 15 residues. CDR3 sequence: CASSFEREGPPEQYF. The CDR3 bases are TGTGCCAGCAGTTTCGAGCGGGAGGGCCCACCCGAGCAGTACTTC.

This clonotype was found many times. The rearrangement links TRBV10-3 to TRBJ2-1, with D tentatively TRBD2 (5 bases). CDR1 and CDR2 from the germline V gene are ENHRY and SYGVKD. The V and J ends lost 0 bases and 10 bases respectively, with 19 bases between them. This CDR3 spans 16 amino acids. CDR3: CAISESRTGNSKEQFF. The CDR3 DNA reads as TGTGCCATCAGTGAGTCGAGAACCGGGAACTCTAAAGAGCAGTTCTTC.

This chain joins TRBV7-8 and TRBJ1-1; 9 bases map to TRBD1. Trimming cost V 3 bases and J 2 bases; bases outside gene matches: 7. CDR3 length equals 16 residues. Germline CDR1 SGHVS, CDR2 FQNEAQ. CDR3 nucleotides: TGTGCCAGCAGCTTTACCGGGACAGGGTATAACACTGAAGCTTTCTTT. Translated: CASSFTGTGYNTEAFF.